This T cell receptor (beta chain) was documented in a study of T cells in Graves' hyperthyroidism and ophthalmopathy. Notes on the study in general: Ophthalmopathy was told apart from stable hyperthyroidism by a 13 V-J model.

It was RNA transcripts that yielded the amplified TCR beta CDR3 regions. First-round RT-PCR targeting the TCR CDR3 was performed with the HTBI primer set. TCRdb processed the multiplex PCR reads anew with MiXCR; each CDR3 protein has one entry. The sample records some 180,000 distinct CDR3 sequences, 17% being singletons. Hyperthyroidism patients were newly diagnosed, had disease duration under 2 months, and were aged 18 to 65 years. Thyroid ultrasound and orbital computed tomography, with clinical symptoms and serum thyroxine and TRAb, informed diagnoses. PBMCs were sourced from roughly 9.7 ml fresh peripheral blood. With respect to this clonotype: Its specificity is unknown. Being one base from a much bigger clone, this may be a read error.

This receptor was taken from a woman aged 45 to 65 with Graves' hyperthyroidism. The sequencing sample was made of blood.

Written as DNA, the CDR3 is TGTGCCAGCAGGGGGGACTTCCACGAGCAGTACTTC. It encodes CASRGDFHEQYF. The rearrangement joins TRBV6-1 to TRBJ2-7, with TRBD2 as a possible D gene (6 bases). CDR3 length: 12 amino acids. The V end lost 6 bases, the J end lost 5 bases, and 11 bases lay between the germline ends. CDR1 MNHNS and CDR2 SASEGT come from the germline V gene.